The 9 T cell receptor beta chains below come from one sample, sequenced in a study of Graves' ophthalmopathy and Graves' hyperthyroidism. TCR beta CDR3 regions were amplified from RNA transcripts. The workflow started with a first-round RT-PCR run with HTBI primers and then moved on to a second-round multiplex PCR. TCRdb re-derived calls from the multiplex PCR reads in MiXCR, one entry per CDR3 protein. The data contain some 360,000 distinct CDR3 sequences, about a sixth of them singletons. The sample was peripheral blood. These receptors all stem from an adult woman with stable Graves' hyperthyroidism.

This clonotype has ten or more counts. V is TRBV20-1 and J is TRBJ2-5; TRBD2 agrees at 11 bases. V lost 3 bases and J lost 5; bases outside the gene matches: 8. The CDR3 sequence is 15 residues long. The germline CDR1 and CDR2 sequences are DFQATT and SNEGSKA (reference sequence). The chain's CDR3 is CSASIFTSGSETQYF. The CDR3 coding sequence is TGCAGTGCTAGCATATTTACTAGCGGGAGTGAGACCCAGTACTTC.

In its sample, this clonotype was seen many times. The chain links TRBV27 to TRBJ1-1, with 7 bases lining up with TRBD1. Germline V gene lookup returns CDR1 MNHEY and CDR2 SMNVEV (reference sequence). Unmatched junction bases numbered 6, after V lost 3 bases and J lost 5 bases. This CDR3 has 14 amino acids. The CDR3 sequence: CASSFLQGGTEAFF. The CDR3 DNA is TGTGCCAGCAGTTTTCTCCAGGGGGGGACTGAAGCTTTCTTT.

Regarding this clonotype: A read error may be the cause here, since a much bigger clone is one base away. The chain employs TRBV7-9 and TRBJ2-5, with D possibly TRBD1 on 6 matching bases. The CDR3 runs to 14 residues. Germline V gene data show CDR1 as SEHNR and CDR2 as FQNEAQ (reference sequence). The DNA for the CDR3 is TGTGCCATCAGCTTACAGGACAGCCAAGAGACCCAGTACTTC. Protein: CAISLQDSQETQYF.

This clonotype was seen repeatedly, ten times or more. The genes are TRBV9 and TRBJ2-7; D might be TRBD2 (6 bases). The CDR3 length is 15 residues. The V gene lost 4 bases and the J gene lost 3 bases, with 17 bases spanning the gap. Germline-derived CDR1 and CDR2 are SGDLS and YYNGEE. The CDR3 sequence: CASSHRSGPFYEQYF. The CDR3 DNA sequence: TGTGCCAGCAGCCACCGAAGCGGGCCCTTCTACGAGCAGTACTTC.

This clonotype appeared a few times. The chain links TRBV3-1 to TRBJ1-3; D may be TRBD1 (6 bases). The CDR3 spans 15 residues. Trimming took 7 bases from V and 0 from J, leaving 13 bases between them. CDR1 is LGHDT, CDR2 YNNKEL, per germline (reference sequence). CDR3 nucleotides: TGTGCCAGCAAGGGGGGCGCCCGCTCTGGAAACACCATATATTTT. Translation gives CASKGGARSGNTIYF.

There are many counts of this clonotype. The chain carries TRBV6-1 and TRBJ1-5; no clear D. The CDR3 length is 12 residues. V was pared by 6 bases and J by 5 bases, with 8 bases between. Germline V gives CDR1 MNHNS, CDR2 SASEGT. Here the CDR3 reads CASSSIYQPQHF. The CDR3 DNA sequence: TGTGCCAGCAGCTCAATCTATCAGCCCCAGCATTTT.

Comments on this clonotype: One junction end disagrees with the germline gene, perhaps due to a read error. The chain combines TRBV2 with TRBJ2-7, with D possibly being TRBD1 (6 bases). CDR1 is SNHLY and CDR2 is FYNNEI in the germline V gene. CDR3 length equals 17 residues. The CDR3 nucleotides are TGTGCCAGCGGTGACTCAGGGGCCGCCGGTTCGGACTACGAGCAGTACTTC. Its translation: CASGDSGAAGSDYEQYF.

This chain uses TRBV2 with TRBJ1-5, with D unresolved. The V gene lost 5 bases and the J gene lost 1 base, with 12 bases spanning the gap. CDR3 length: 15 amino acids. Germline V lookup: CDR1 SNHLY, CDR2 FYNNEI. Here the CDR3 reads CASSSPAGSNQPQHF. CDR3 bases: TGTGCCAGCAGTTCCCCGGCAGGAAGCAATCAGCCCCAGCATTTT.

This clonotype was found many times. This chain uses TRBV28 with TRBJ2-7, with D possibly TRBD1 on 6 matching bases. CDR1 and CDR2 from the germline V gene are MDHEN and SYDVKM. The V gene lost 3 bases and the J gene lost 0 bases, with 15 bases spanning the gap. The CDR3 has 16 residues. CDR3 nucleotide sequence: TGTGCCAGCAGTTTCTCTCTGACAGGCGGCTCCTACGAGCAGTACTTC. It yields the protein CASSFSLTGGSYEQYF.